This TCR beta chain was captured in a study of metastatic and nonmetastatic thyroid tumors (dated by TCRdb to about 2020). The study in broad terms: Repertoires from peripheral blood and from tumor or nodule tissue samples of malignant and benign thyroid patients were compared. The study at large found these results: TCR beta diversity was reported as significantly higher in malignant tumors than in benign nodules, in both blood and tumor samples.

V loses 3 bases at its end and J loses 1 base; junction bases beyond the gene matches: 20. The germline V gene sets CDR1 to MGHRA and CDR2 to YSYEKL. The CDR3 runs 20 residues from the cysteine to the phenylalanine. Only CDR3 DNA remains: 60 bases, in frame from the first base. A note on this clone: It lacks a known antigen. Qualities for individual bases were not recorded, and no much larger clone is one base off.

The library came from PCR. For sequencing, an Illumina HiSeq 4000 was employed. High-throughput sequencing was used to profile the CDR3 region of the TCR beta-chain in every patient. Turning to the authors' computational methods: CDR3 differences across clinicopathological groups were used to build a classifier for discriminating distant-metastatic papillary thyroid cancer patients. To measure repertoire diversity the researchers used the Shannon index, while the Morisita-Horn index served to gauge how similar the tumor and blood repertoires were. TCRdb reran the public reads through fastp at Q25 and MiXCR, keeping productive beta chains. These V and J calls originate from TCRdb's pipeline instead of the authors' own analysis. In all, the sample holds 14,000 or so clones, and 20% to 30% of those were seen once. The ten largest make up 8% of the sample. No patient had received any treatment before thyroid surgery. The study retrospectively analysed patient clinical samples collected from about 2011 to 2018 using T-cell receptor beta sequencing.

The rearrangement combines TRBV4-1 with TRBJ2-7; the central 8 bases match TRBD2. The sequenced material came from blood. The sequence came from a female donor with papillary thyroid cancer or a benign thyroid nodule (not recorded which). Some clones in this sample may be carry-over from other donors' samples. CDR3 loop: CASSQDLLWSGGWMSYEQYF. DNA sequence: TGCGCCAGCAGCCAGGATCTCCTTTGGAGCGGGGGATGGATGTCCTACGAGCAGTACTTC.